This TCR beta chain stems from a study of control samples from healthy donors and cancer patients. Sequencing was performed with immunoSEQ multiplex PCR; in TCRdb, only in-frame clones are kept and a portion is missing. The sample records about 18,000 clones, approximately 80% being singletons. Input material: PBMCs. The receptor was derived from a woman between 70 and 85 years old with lung cancer.

This chain's CDR3 is CASSQESGQGHTEAFF. The DNA for the CDR3 is TGCGCCAGCAGCCAAGAAAGCGGACAGGGACACACTGAAGCTTTCTTT. The chain carries TRBV4-3 and TRBJ1-1; 8 nucleotides align to TRBD1. CDR3 size: 16 residues. V gave up 0 bases and J gave up 3 bases; unmatched junction bases: 6. Looked up from germline, CDR1 is LGHNA and CDR2 is YSLEER.